Listed here are 25 T cell receptor beta chains from one sample, sequenced in a study of shared clonotypes between healthy human individuals. Profiled with immunoSEQ multiplex PCR; TCRdb holds only in-frame clones, not every one. The table has 2 million to 3 million clones, approximately 94% seen once. The specimen sequenced was naive CD4+ T cells sorted from blood. The sample's subset: CD45RA+ positively selected. The receptors derive from a man aged 18-30 years in good health.

The DNA of the CDR3 is TGTGCCAGCAGCTTAAGCTACCAAGAGACCCAGTACTTC. It encodes CASSLSYQETQYF. The chain employs TRBV11-2 and TRBJ2-5; no definite D call. This CDR3 region has 13 residues. CDR1 SGHAT and CDR2 FQNNGV come from the germline V gene. V lost 2 bases and J lost 0, with 4 bases in between.

In this sample, this clone turned up a few times. The J gene is TRBJ1-6, the V gene TRBV9; D may be TRBD1 (5 bases). CDR3 length equals 13 residues. Germline V gene sequence: CDR1 SGDLS, CDR2 YYNGEE. V gave up 3 bases and J gave up 8 bases, with 9 bases separating them. The CDR3 DNA is TGTGCCAGCAGCGCCTCGGGGCATTCACCCCTCCACTTT. Translating it yields CASSASGHSPLHF.

V is TRBV7-8 and J is TRBJ2-1; TRBD1 matches 7 bases. The junction had 12 bases not matched to a gene; V was cut back by 5 bases and J by 8 bases. Germline V lookup: CDR1 SGHVS, CDR2 FQNEAQ. The CDR3 runs to 15 residues. CDR3 region: CASSPSDRWGDEQFF. The DNA for the CDR3 is TGTGCCAGCAGCCCGTCGGACAGGTGGGGTGATGAGCAGTTCTTC.

The chain combines TRBV19 with TRBJ2-5, with D unresolved. From germline, CDR1 is LNHDA and CDR2 SQIVND (reference sequence). The V end lost 3 bases, the J end lost 2 bases, and 7 bases lay between the germline ends. The CDR3 loop spans 13 amino acids. The CDR3 coding sequence is TGTGCCAGTAGTATTTTGGGGCAAGAGACCCAGTACTTC. Its translation: CASSILGQETQYF. The full variable domain, with the rest looked up from reference TRBV19 and TRBJ2-5, is DGGITQSPKYLFRKEGQNVTLSCEQNLNHDAMYWYRQDPGQGLRLIYYSQIVNDFQKGDIAEGYSVSREKKESFPLTVTSAQKNPTAFYLCASSILGQETQYFGPGTRLLVL.

The CDR3 reads CASSSGQGAATEAFF. CDR3 sequence (DNA): TGTGCCAGCAGCTCGGGACAGGGGGCTGCCACTGAAGCTTTCTTT. The chain joins TRBV7-9 to TRBJ1-1; 12 bases line up with TRBD1. Looked up from germline, CDR1 is SEHNR and CDR2 is FQNEAQ (reference sequence). V lost 4 bases and J lost 4; bases outside the gene matches: 4. CDR3 length equals 15 residues.

The chain couples TRBV6-1 to TRBJ2-7; D may be TRBD2 (5 bases). V lost 8 bases, J lost 2 bases, and 13 bases lay in between. The CDR3 is 13 amino acids. Germline-derived CDR1 and CDR2 are MNHNS and SASEGT. The CDR3 DNA reads as TGTGCCAGCGAGGGCCCGCATACCTACGAGCAGTACTTC. Translation gives CASEGPHTYEQYF.

CDR3 in DNA: TGTGCCAGCAAACAGGTTAACTATGGCTACACCTTC. As protein: CASKQVNYGYTF. The V gene is TRBV27, the J gene TRBJ1-2; tentative D call: TRBD1 (5 bases). There are 12 residues in the CDR3. Trimming cost V 7 bases and J 1 base, with 7 bases left between them. CDR1 is MNHEY, CDR2 SMNVEV, per germline (reference sequence).

The chain employs TRBV7-3 and TRBJ2-1; a possible D gene is TRBD1 (7 bases). The germline V gene has CDR1 SGHTA and CDR2 FQGTGA. CDR3 length equals 15 residues. The germline V and J ends were trimmed by 3 bases and 7 bases, with 16 bases remaining between them. The CDR3 coding sequence is TGTGCCAGCAGCTTCACCAGGGGGGCTAGTAATGAGCAGTTCTTC. As protein: CASSFTRGASNEQFF.

This chain uses TRBV6-1 with TRBJ1-1; D remains ambiguous. The CDR3 contains 12 residues. The V and J ends lost 5 bases and 3 bases respectively, with 7 bases between them. CDR1 is MNHNS and CDR2 is SASEGT in the germline V gene. The DNA of the CDR3 is TGTGCCAGCAGTCCCTTCTACACTGAAGCTTTCTTT. Amino acids: CASSPFYTEAFF.

This clone showed up just once. The genes are TRBV5-6 and TRBJ2-3, with a weak D call TRBD1 (5 bases). The CDR3 contains 15 residues. The V and J ends lost 4 bases and 0 bases respectively, with 12 bases between them. The V gene's germline CDR1 is SGHDT and CDR2 YYEEEE. CDR3: CASSLNRPSTDTQYF. DNA of the CDR3: TGTGCCAGCAGCCTAAACAGGCCCAGCACAGATACGCAGTATTTT.

This clone appeared once. This chain connects TRBV11-2 to TRBJ1-1; no clear D gene. CDR3 length equals 12 residues. V lost 8 bases to trimming and J lost 2 bases, with 9 bases between them. Germline CDR1 reads SGHAT; CDR2 reads FQNNGV. The CDR3 spells CASAPTNTEAFF. The CDR3 DNA reads TGTGCCAGCGCGCCCACTAACACTGAAGCTTTCTTT.

This clone was found once. The V and J genes are TRBV7-9 and TRBJ2-2; possible D gene TRBD1, 5 bases. Germline CDR1 reads SEHNR; CDR2 reads FQNEAQ (reference sequence). This CDR3 spans 16 amino acids. V gave up 3 bases and J gave up 4 bases, with 15 bases separating them. CDR3 sequence: CASSFRVPMGTGELFF. CDR3 DNA: TGTGCCAGCAGCTTCAGGGTCCCTATGGGCACCGGGGAGCTGTTTTTT.

The chain couples TRBV2 to TRBJ2-4, with D possibly TRBD2 on 6 matching bases. The length of the CDR3 is 13 residues. Per germline, CDR1 SNHLY and CDR2 FYNNEI. The V gene lost 5 bases and the J gene lost 5 bases, with 10 bases spanning the gap. CDR3 in DNA: TGTGCCAGCAGTCGGGACTCCCAAAACATTCAGTACTTC. It yields the protein CASSRDSQNIQYF.

This CDR3 reads CASSIGGRHQPQHF. The DNA of the CDR3 is TGTGCCAGTAGTATAGGCGGTAGACATCAGCCCCAGCATTTT. The V gene is TRBV19, the J gene TRBJ1-5; the D is unclear. The CDR3 covers 14 residues. V shed 1 base and J shed 5 bases, with 9 bases lying between them. The germline CDR1 and CDR2 sequences are LNHDA and SQIVND (reference sequence).

This clone is a singleton in its sample. The chain uses TRBV5-5 and TRBJ1-5; D may be TRBD1 (5 bases). The CDR3 is made up of 15 amino acids. Per germline, CDR1 SGHKS and CDR2 YYEKEE (reference sequence). Trimming pared 2 bases from V and 2 bases from J, leaving 11 bases between. The CDR3 protein is CASSLKGDGNQPQHF. The CDR3 nucleotides are TGTGCCAGCAGCTTAAAAGGGGATGGCAATCAGCCCCAGCATTTT.

This chain links TRBV19 with TRBJ1-4; D not resolved. Germline V gives CDR1 LNHDA, CDR2 SQIVND (reference sequence). Trimming stripped 2 bases from V and 2 bases from J, with 6 bases between. This CDR3 is 14 amino acids long. CDR3 sequence: CASSISRTNEKLFF. CDR3 bases: TGTGCCAGTAGTATAAGTAGGACTAATGAAAAACTGTTTTTT.

V usage is TRBV5-6 and J usage is TRBJ2-5; D gene unclear. The germline V gene has CDR1 SGHDT and CDR2 YYEEEE. With 0 bases removed from V and 10 bases from J, the gap between germline ends came to 4 bases. This CDR3 spans 10 amino acids. This CDR3 reads CASSLGGQYF. The DNA for the CDR3 is TGTGCCAGCAGCTTGGGGGGCCAGTACTTC.

The gene calls are TRBV7-2 and TRBJ2-7; TRBD1 matches at 7 bases. This CDR3 has 16 amino acids. The germline V gene has CDR1 SGHTA and CDR2 FQGNSA. J gave up 3 bases and V 5 bases, and 13 bases lay outside the gene matches. The CDR3 DNA sequence: TGTGCCAGCAGCGATTGGGGGAACAGGGGAAGCTACGAGCAGTACTTC. Protein product: CASSDWGNRGSYEQYF.

V and J are TRBV7-8 and TRBJ2-5; a weak D match, TRBD1 (5 bases). The V end was cut by 1 base, the J end by 4 bases, with 7 bases between. Germline-derived CDR1 and CDR2 are SGHVS and FQNEAQ. The length of the CDR3 is 13 residues. The CDR3 loop reads CASSLDRRETQYF. In DNA, the CDR3 is TGTGCCAGCAGCTTAGACAGGAGAGAGACCCAGTACTTC.

Here the CDR3 DNA reads TGCGCCAGCAGACCAGCTGGGGGACAAGAGACCCAGTACTTC. Translation: CASRPAGGQETQYF. V and J are TRBV5-1 and TRBJ2-5; D might be TRBD1 or TRBD2, each matching 5 bases. The germline V gene has CDR1 SGHRS and CDR2 YFSETQ. Trimming pared 5 bases from V and 2 bases from J, leaving 13 bases between. The CDR3 has 14 amino acids.

The chain joins TRBV5-1 to TRBJ1-1, with a possible D match to TRBD1 (5 bases). Germline loops: CDR1 SGHRS, CDR2 YFSETQ. This CDR3 is 14 amino acids long. Trimming took 3 bases from V and 3 from J, leaving 12 bases between them. The CDR3 is CASSSGTHDTEAFF. Written as DNA, the CDR3 is TGCGCCAGCAGCTCCGGGACCCATGACACTGAAGCTTTCTTT.

The V and J genes are TRBV11-2 and TRBJ2-4; 8 positions agree with TRBD1. Germline V CDR1 and CDR2: SGHAT, FQNNGV. This CDR3 region has 15 residues. J lost 8 bases, V lost 1 base, and 7 bases had no gene match. Written as DNA, the CDR3 is TGTGCCAGCAGCTTAGCGACAGGGGCATGGGACATTCAGTACTTC. Translated, it gives CASSLATGAWDIQYF.

The chain employs TRBV28 and TRBJ1-3, with D maybe TRBD1 (5 bases). CDR1 and CDR2 from the germline V gene are MDHEN and SYDVKM. This CDR3 is 15 amino acids long. V was clipped by 2 bases and J by 0 bases, with 8 bases between them. CDR3 loop: CASSLRQNSGNTIYF. The CDR3 DNA sequence: TGTGCCAGCAGTTTAAGACAGAACTCTGGAAACACCATATATTTT.

The J gene is TRBJ2-7, the V gene TRBV27; TRBD1 might be the D (6 bases). Trimming took off 5 bases at V and 8 bases at J, with 16 bases between the two ends. The CDR3 runs 13 residues. Germline assignment: CDR1 MNHEY and CDR2 SMNVEV (reference sequence). The CDR3 loop reads CASSRQDSHKQYF. The CDR3 DNA reads as TGTGCCAGCAGTCGACAGGATTCCCACAAGCAGTACTTC.

This chain connects TRBV9 to TRBJ1-2; tentative D call: TRBD1 (6 bases). V lost 8 bases and J lost 5, with 19 bases in between. Germline loops: CDR1 SGDLS, CDR2 YYNGEE. This CDR3 spans 14 amino acids. The CDR3 DNA follows: TGTGCCAGTGACAAGTTAGGGGGAGGGTATGGCTACACCTTC. Residues: CASDKLGGGYGYTF.